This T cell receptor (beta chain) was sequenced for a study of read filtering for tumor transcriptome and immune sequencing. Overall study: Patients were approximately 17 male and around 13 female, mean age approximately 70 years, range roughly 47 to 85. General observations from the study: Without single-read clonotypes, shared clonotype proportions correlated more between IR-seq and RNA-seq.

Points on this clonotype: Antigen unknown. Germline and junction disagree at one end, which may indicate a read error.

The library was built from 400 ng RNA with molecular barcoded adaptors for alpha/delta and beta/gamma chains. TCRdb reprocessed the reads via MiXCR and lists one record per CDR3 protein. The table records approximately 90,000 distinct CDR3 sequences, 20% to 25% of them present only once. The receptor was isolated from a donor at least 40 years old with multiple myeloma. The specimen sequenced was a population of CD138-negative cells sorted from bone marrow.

CDR3 region: CASNDYNSCNEQFF. CDR3 nucleotides: TGTGCCAGCAATGACTACAACTCCTGCAATGAGCAGTTCTTC. This chain joins TRBV28 and TRBJ2-1; D is perhaps TRBD2 (5 bases). Germline V CDR1 and CDR2: MDHEN, SYDVKM. This CDR3 spans 14 amino acids.